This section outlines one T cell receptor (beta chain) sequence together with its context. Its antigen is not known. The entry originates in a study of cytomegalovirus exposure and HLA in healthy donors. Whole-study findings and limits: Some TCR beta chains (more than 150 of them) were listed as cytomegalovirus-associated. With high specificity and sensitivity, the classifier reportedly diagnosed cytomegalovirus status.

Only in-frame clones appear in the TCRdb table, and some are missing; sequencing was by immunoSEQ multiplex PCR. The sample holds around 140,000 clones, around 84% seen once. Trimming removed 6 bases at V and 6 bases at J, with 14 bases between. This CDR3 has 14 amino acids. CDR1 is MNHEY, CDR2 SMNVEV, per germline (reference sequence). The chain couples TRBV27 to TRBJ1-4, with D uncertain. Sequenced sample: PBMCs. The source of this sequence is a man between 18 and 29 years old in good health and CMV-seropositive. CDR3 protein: CASRSGSTYEKLFF. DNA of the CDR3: TGTGCCAGCAGATCCGGGAGTACGTATGAAAAACTGTTTTTT. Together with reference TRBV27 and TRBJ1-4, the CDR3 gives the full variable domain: EAQVTQNPRYLITVTGKKLTVTCSQNMNHEYMSWYRQDPGLGLRQIYYSMNVEVTDKGDVPEGYKVSRKEKRNFPLILESPSPNQTSLYFCASRSGSTYEKLFFGSGTQLSVL.